This T cell receptor (beta chain) comes out of a study of cytomegalovirus exposure and HLA in healthy donors. Trimming removed 2 bases from V and 3 bases from J, with 10 bases in between. The CDR3 runs to 14 residues. In germline, CDR1 is MNHEY, CDR2 SMNVEV (reference sequence). Amplification used 60 Vbeta primers and 13 Jbeta primers. TCRdb's copy holds only in-frame clones and misses some; the assay was immunoSEQ multiplex PCR. The sample comprises roughly 250,000 clones, around 80% of which are singletons, and around 0.33% rests with the top ten. Source material: PBMCs. The sequence was collected from a girl under 10 years old in good health and CMV-seronegative. The rearrangement joins TRBV27 to TRBJ1-1; D gene uncertain. The CDR3 nucleotides read TGTGCCAGCAGTTTACTACCGGTGGACACTGAAGCTTTCTTT. This translates into CASSLLPVDTEAFF.